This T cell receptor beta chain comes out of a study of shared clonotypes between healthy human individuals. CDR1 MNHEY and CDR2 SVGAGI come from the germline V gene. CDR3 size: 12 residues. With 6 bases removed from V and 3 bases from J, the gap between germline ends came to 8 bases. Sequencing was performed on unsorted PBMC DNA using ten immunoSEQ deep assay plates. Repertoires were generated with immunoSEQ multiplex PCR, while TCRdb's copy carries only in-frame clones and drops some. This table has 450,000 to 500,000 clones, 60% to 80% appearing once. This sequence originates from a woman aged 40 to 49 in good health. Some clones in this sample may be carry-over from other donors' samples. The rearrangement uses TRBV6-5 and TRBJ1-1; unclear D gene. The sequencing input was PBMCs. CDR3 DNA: TGTGCCAGCAGGGGTTGGGACACTGAAGCTTTCTTT. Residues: CASRGWDTEAFF.